A selection of T cell receptor beta chains follows, all from one sample in a study of T-cell memory formation after mild COVID-19. A single record per CDR3 protein comes from TCRdb applying MiXCR to the 5' RACE reads. The sample holds 350,000 to 400,000 distinct CDR3 sequences, around a fifth seen once. The source material was PBMCs or a T cell subset sorted from them (not recorded which). The receptor source for this set is an adult woman who had mild COVID-19 (a few samples of this study predate the infection). Cell type and time point are not known. Each CDR3 is given with its conserved first and last residue. The order of the fields is clone size, D gene, J gene, V gene, CDR3 DNA, CDR3 protein. The D gene is left open where the match is weak. Only part of the rows carry a size: once, few, many, or a class if the clone is expanded.

>NA|NA|TRBJ1-2|TRBV6-1
TGTGCCAGCAGCGAACCACCTACAGGGTTGGGAGGCTACACCTTC
CASSEPPTGLGGYTF
>NA|TRBD2|TRBJ2-1|TRBV7-9
TGTGCCAGCAGCTTCACTAGCGGGAGAAGCAATGAGCAGTTCTTC
CASSFTSGRSNEQFF
>few|NA|TRBJ1-1|TRBV6-4
TGTGCCAGCAGTGACTGGCAGGGAGGGAGGGAAGCTTTCTTT
CASSDWQGGREAFF
>many|TRBD1|TRBJ2-1|TRBV10-3
TGTGCCATCAGGGGACAGCCTGACAATGAGCAGTTCTTC
CAIRGQPDNEQFF
>NA|TRBD2|TRBJ2-1|TRBV12-3/TRBV12-4
TGTGCCAGCAGGAGAGCGGGGGCGTTTTACAATGAGCAGTTCTTC
CASRRAGAFYNEQFF
>NA|NA|TRBJ2-7|TRBV5-6
TGTGCCAGCAGCTTGGGCTGGTCCTGGGAACTTATGAGCGAGCAGTACTTC
CASSLGWSWELMSEQYF
>NA|NA|TRBJ2-3|TRBV2
TGTGCCAGCAGTGGGACCAGGGGAGATACGCAGTATTTT
CASSGTRGDTQYF
>NA|TRBD1|TRBJ2-7|TRBV4-2
TGTGCCAGCAGCCAAGAGAGGGCAGGGGGCTACGAGCAGTACTTC
CASSQERAGGYEQYF
>NA|NA|TRBJ2-1|TRBV24-1
TGTGCCACCAGTGCCACTGGGGGGAACTCCTACAATGAGCAGTTCTTC
CATSATGGNSYNEQFF
>few|NA|TRBJ2-3|TRBV14
TGTGCCAGCAGCCAAGCTAGAGGTACAAGCGGGTCAACCACAGATACGCAGTATTTT
CASSQARGTSGSTTDTQYF
>many|TRBD1|TRBJ2-7|TRBV5-5
TGTGCCAGCAGCTTGGTGACAGGGTCCCACGAGCAGTACTTC
CASSLVTGSHEQYF
>NA|TRBD2|TRBJ2-7|TRBV24-1
TGTGCCACCAGTGATTGGGCCCCGGGACTAGCGGAAAAGCAGTACTTC
CATSDWAPGLAEKQYF
>few|NA|TRBJ2-7|TRBV27
TGTGCCAGCAGTCCCCCCGACAGAGCCTACGAGCAGTACTTC
CASSPPDRAYEQYF
>NA|TRBD1|TRBJ1-4|TRBV5-6
TGTGCCAGCAGCTCCGGGACAGGGGGCGGAAAACTGTTTTTT
CASSSGTGGGKLFF
>NA|NA|TRBJ2-3|TRBV3-1
TGTGCCAGCAGCCACAGGGGGACTGCCCAACCAGATACGCAGTATTTT
CASSHRGTAQPDTQYF
>NA|TRBD1|TRBJ1-5|TRBV19
TGTGCCAGTAGTATAGATAACAGGGGAAATCAGCCCCAGCATTTT
CASSIDNRGNQPQHF
>few|TRBD2|TRBJ2-1|TRBV15
TGTGCCACCCCTAAACTAGCGATCGATTACAATGAGCAGTTCTTC
CATPKLAIDYNEQFF
>NA|NA|TRBJ2-1|TRBV27
TGTGCCAGCAGTTTTGTACTGAACAATGAGCAGTTCTTC
CASSFVLNNEQFF
>few|NA|TRBJ1-2|TRBV5-1
TGCGCCAGCAGCTTGGATCGGGTCGGCTACACCTTC
CASSLDRVGYTF
>once|NA|TRBJ2-2|TRBV6-6
TGTGCCAGCAGTTACTCGGCTAGCGAGTCCACCGGGGAGCTGTTTTTT
CASSYSASESTGELFF
>NA|TRBD1|TRBJ1-2|TRBV29-1
TGCAGCGTTGGTGGGGCCACAGGGGTGGGTAACTATGGCTACACCTTC
CSVGGATGVGNYGYTF
>few|TRBD2|TRBJ2-3|TRBV13
TGTGCCAGCAGCTTGACTTTAGCGGGAGGGCCAGATACGCAGTATTTT
CASSLTLAGGPDTQYF
>NA|TRBD1|TRBJ2-1|TRBV24-1
TGTGCCACCACTTCACAGGGGTATGAGCAGTTCTTC
CATTSQGYEQFF
>NA|NA|TRBJ2-7|TRBV24-1
TGTGCCACCAGTGATCCCGGCAGGGGCTACGAGCAGTACTTC
CATSDPGRGYEQYF
>NA|NA|TRBJ2-2|TRBV9
TGTGCCAGCAGGGGAGTAGGTCACGGGGACCTATCGAACACCGGGGAGCTGTTTTTT
CASRGVGHGDLSNTGELFF
>few|NA|TRBJ1-1|TRBV24-1
TGTGCCACCAGTGACCGACGGGGGAGGGGAGGACCTCAAGCTTTCTTT
CATSDRRGRGGPQAFF
>NA|TRBD1|TRBJ2-2|TRBV3-1
TGTGCCAGCAGCGGAACCGGGACAGTATCCGGGGAGCTGTTTTTT
CASSGTGTVSGELFF
>NA|NA|TRBJ2-2|TRBV4-1
TGCGCCAGCAGCCAAAGACCCTCCACGAACACCGGGGAGCTGTTTTTT
CASSQRPSTNTGELFF
>many|TRBD1|TRBJ2-7|TRBV7-8
TGTGCCAGCAGTCTAGTAATTACTCCGACAGGGGGCTCCTACGAGCAGTACTTC
CASSLVITPTGGSYEQYF
>few|NA|TRBJ1-6|TRBV9
TGTGCCAGCAGCGTAGAAGCCCATATCATGCCCAATTCACCCCTCCACTTT
CASSVEAHIMPNSPLHF
>many|NA|TRBJ2-5|TRBV7-2
TGTGCCAGCAGCTTAGCAGGGCGTCGGGAGACCCAGTACTTC
CASSLAGRRETQYF
>few|TRBD1|TRBJ1-1|TRBV7-9
TGTGCCAGCAGCTTAGGACAGGGGAGTCGCACTGAAGCTTTCTTT
CASSLGQGSRTEAFF
>NA|TRBD2|TRBJ2-5|TRBV12-3/TRBV12-4
TGTGCCAGCAGTTCGGGACTAGCGGGAAAGGTTGGTGAGCAAGAGACCCAGTACTTC
CASSSGLAGKVGEQETQYF
>NA|NA|TRBJ2-1|TRBV6-5
TGTGCCAGCAGTCTCGGGATAGGGGGTTCCTACAATGAGCAGTTCTTC
CASSLGIGGSYNEQFF
>NA|NA|TRBJ2-5|TRBV5-4
TGTGCCAGCAGCTTGGGGTGGCAGCAAGAGACCCAGTACTTC
CASSLGWQQETQYF
>NA|TRBD1|TRBJ2-7|TRBV28
TGTGCCAGCAGTAAGGACAGGGGGAACGAGCAGTACTTC
CASSKDRGNEQYF
>NA|TRBD1|TRBJ2-5|TRBV20-1
TGCAGTGCTGACAAGGGGGCTACGCAGTACTTC
CSADKGATQYF
>few|TRBD1|TRBJ1-1|TRBV18
TGTGCCAGCTCACCGTTTGCAGGGGGAGTAACTGAAGCTTTCTTT
CASSPFAGGVTEAFF
>few|NA|TRBJ2-7|TRBV6-5
TGTGCCAGCAGTTACCGTGAGGGACCCTACGAGCAGTACTTC
CASSYREGPYEQYF
>few|NA|TRBJ1-2|TRBV3-1
TGTGCCAGCAGTTCCCCGCGGACAAGCGACTATGGCTACACCTTC
CASSSPRTSDYGYTF
>NA|NA|TRBJ2-1|TRBV7-9
TGTGCCAGCAGCTTAGCAAGTGAGCAGTTCTTC
CASSLASEQFF
>once|NA|TRBJ2-6|TRBV7-9
TGTGCCAGCAGCTTATGGACGGGGGACTCTGGGGCCAACGTCCTGACTTTC
CASSLWTGDSGANVLTF
>few|TRBD1|TRBJ2-4|TRBV12-3/TRBV12-4
TGTGCCAGCAGTTTCGGGCGACAGGGCAAAAACATTCAGTACTTC
CASSFGRQGKNIQYF
>NA|NA|TRBJ2-1|TRBV7-6
TGTGCCAGCAGCTTTTTACAGCCCAGCCCGTACAATGAGCAGTTCTTC
CASSFLQPSPYNEQFF
>NA|NA|TRBJ1-5|TRBV20-1
TGCAGTGCTCGGGGCGCTGACTATAGCAATCAGCCCCAGCATTTT
CSARGADYSNQPQHF
>NA|NA|TRBJ1-2|TRBV29-1
TGCAGCGTTGGTCCCATTCTCCACCGGGGCGGCTACACCTTC
CSVGPILHRGGYTF
>few|NA|TRBJ2-5|TRBV24-1
TGTGCCACCAGTGATATTGGAAAGACCCAGTACTTC
CATSDIGKTQYF
>few|NA|TRBJ2-3|TRBV2
TGTGCCAGCACCTCAGAGGGCAGTGCAGATACGCAGTATTTT
CASTSEGSADTQYF
>NA|NA|TRBJ2-1|TRBV12-3/TRBV12-4
TGTGCCAGCCAAGACAGGCTCGACAATGAGCAGTTCTTC
CASQDRLDNEQFF
>few|NA|TRBJ1-2|TRBV12-3/TRBV12-4
TGTGCCAGCAGCCCCCTTAGGCAGGGCTACACCTTC
CASSPLRQGYTF
>NA|TRBD1|TRBJ2-7|TRBV20-1
TGCAGTGCTAGAACCCCTACAGGGGAACACGAGCAGTACTTC
CSARTPTGEHEQYF
>NA|TRBD2|TRBJ2-3|TRBV20-1
TGCAGTGCTAGTAATGCGACTAGCGGGAGGGCCCATACGCAGTATTTT
CSASNATSGRAHTQYF
>few|NA|TRBJ2-3|TRBV5-5
TGTGCCAGCAGCCAGCCTAGCACAGATACGCAGTATTTT
CASSQPSTDTQYF
>NA|NA|TRBJ1-3|TRBV7-7
TGTGCCAGCAGCAAAGACAGATCCTCTGGAAACACCATATATTTT
CASSKDRSSGNTIYF
>many|NA|TRBJ2-2|TRBV6-4
TGTGCCAGCAGTGGGTCCAACACCGGGGAGCTGTTTTTT
CASSGSNTGELFF
>NA|TRBD1|TRBJ1-1|TRBV6-2/TRBV6-3
TGTGCCAGCAGTCTCTATCAGGGGGACACTGAAGCTTTCTTT
CASSLYQGDTEAFF
>few|NA|TRBJ2-1|TRBV5-5
TGTGCCAGCGACCTCCGGGGTCACACTAATGAGCAGTTCTTC
CASDLRGHTNEQFF